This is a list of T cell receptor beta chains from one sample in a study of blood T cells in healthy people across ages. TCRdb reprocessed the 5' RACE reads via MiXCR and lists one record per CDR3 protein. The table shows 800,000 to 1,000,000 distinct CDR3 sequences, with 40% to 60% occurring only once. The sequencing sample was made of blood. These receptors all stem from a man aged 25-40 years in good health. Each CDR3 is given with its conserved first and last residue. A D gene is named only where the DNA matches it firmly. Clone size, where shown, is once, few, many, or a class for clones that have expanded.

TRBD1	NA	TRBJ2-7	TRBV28	TGTGCCAGCAGTCTATGGACAGGGGCGGCCTACGAGCAGTACTTC	CASSLWTGAAYEQYF
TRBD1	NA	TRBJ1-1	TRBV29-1	TGCAGCGGCAACAGGGGGGCCTCTGAAGCTTTCTTT	CSGNRGASEAFF
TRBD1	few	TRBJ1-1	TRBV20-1	TGCACCACAGGGGCTCCCAACACTGAAGCTTTCTTT	CTTGAPNTEAFF
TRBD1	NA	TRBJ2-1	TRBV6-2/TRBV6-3	TGTGCCAGCAGTTACTCTCCGGGACAGGGTATCTACAATGAGCAGTTCTTC	CASSYSPGQGIYNEQFF
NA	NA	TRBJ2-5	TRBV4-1	TGCGCCAGCAGCCATTTAGGGACCCAGTACTTC	CASSHLGTQYF
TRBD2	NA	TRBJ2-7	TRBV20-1	TGCAGTGCTAGAGGGACTAGCGGGGCCCTCTACGAGCAGTACTTC	CSARGTSGALYEQYF
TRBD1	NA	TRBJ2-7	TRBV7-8	TGTGCCAGCAACATCAACCGGGACAGGGTAGACGAGCAGTACTTC	CASNINRDRVDEQYF
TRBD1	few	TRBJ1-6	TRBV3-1	TGTGCCAGCAGCCCGCAGGGGGCGAACTATAATTCACCCCTCCACTTT	CASSPQGANYNSPLHF
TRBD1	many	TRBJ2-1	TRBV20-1	TGCAGTGCTCCCGGGACAGACCTACTTGGTGAGCAGTTCTTC	CSAPGTDLLGEQFF
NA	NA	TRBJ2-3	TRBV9	TGTGCCAGCAGCGTATCATACAGAGATACGCAGTATTTT	CASSVSYRDTQYF
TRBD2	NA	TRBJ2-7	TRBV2	TGTGCCAGCAGTGGTACTAGCGGTGGCCTGGGGGAGCAGTACTTC	CASSGTSGGLGEQYF
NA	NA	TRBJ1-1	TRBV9	TGTGCCAGCACTCCTCCGGGGTCGGGGTGGTACACTGAAGCTTTCTTT	CASTPPGSGWYTEAFF
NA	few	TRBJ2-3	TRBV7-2	TGTGCCAGCAGCTTTTCTCAGGGGAGCACAGATACGCAGTATTTT	CASSFSQGSTDTQYF
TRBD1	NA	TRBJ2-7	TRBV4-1	TGCGCCAGCAGCCTCCGGGGGACAGGGGGTATGTACGAGCAGTACTTC	CASSLRGTGGMYEQYF
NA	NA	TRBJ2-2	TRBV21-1	TGTGCCAGCAGCAAAGCGCAACCCGCGAACACCGGGGAGCTGTTTTTT	CASSKAQPANTGELFF
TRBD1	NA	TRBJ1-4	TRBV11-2	TGTGCCAGCAGCTCGACAACAGGGGTACAGGAAAAACTGTTTTTT	CASSSTTGVQEKLFF
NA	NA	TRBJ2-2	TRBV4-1	TGCGCCAGCAGCCAACAGGAGAACACCGGGGAGCTGTTTTTT	CASSQQENTGELFF
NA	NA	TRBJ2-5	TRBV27	TGTGCCAGCCGGGGAAGGGGACAAGAGACCCAGTACTTC	CASRGRGQETQYF
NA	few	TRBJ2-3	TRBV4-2	TGTGCCAGCAGCCAAGACTCGGTCAGGGCTGATACGCAGTATTTT	CASSQDSVRADTQYF
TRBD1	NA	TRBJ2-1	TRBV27	TGTGCCAGCAGTTTTGCACAGGGGGTCCACAATGAGCAGTTCTTC	CASSFAQGVHNEQFF
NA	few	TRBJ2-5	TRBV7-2	TGTGCCAGCAGCTTTCAAGGCATGGGAGAGACCCAGTACTTC	CASSFQGMGETQYF
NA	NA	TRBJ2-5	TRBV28	TGTGCCAGCAGTTTAACCCAGGGCTCGGCGACCCAGTACTTC	CASSLTQGSATQYF
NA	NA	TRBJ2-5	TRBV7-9	TGTGCCAGCAGCTTAGCGACCGGGATCCAAGAGACCCAGTACTTC	CASSLATGIQETQYF
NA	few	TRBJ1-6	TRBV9	TGTGCCAGCAGCGTTCACGTCTCCTATAATTCACCCCTCCACTTT	CASSVHVSYNSPLHF
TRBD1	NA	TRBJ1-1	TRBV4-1	TGCGCCAGCAGCCAAGCAGACAGGGGGGTCACTGAAGCTTTCTTT	CASSQADRGVTEAFF
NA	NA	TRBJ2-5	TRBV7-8	TGTGCCAGCAGCTTAATTTACCTAGAGCAAGAGACCCAGTACTTC	CASSLIYLEQETQYF
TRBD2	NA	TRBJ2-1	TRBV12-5	TGTGCTAGTGGTGGACTAGCGGGGGGGCACTATGAGCAGTTCTTC	CASGGLAGGHYEQFF
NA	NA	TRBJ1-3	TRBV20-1	TGCAGTGCTAGAGCGTATTCCCCTGGAAACACCATATATTTT	CSARAYSPGNTIYF
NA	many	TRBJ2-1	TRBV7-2	TGTGCCAGCAGCTTTTACAATGAGCAGTTCTTC	CASSFYNEQFF
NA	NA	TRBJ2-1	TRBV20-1	TGCAGTGCTAGAGACCCAGTCTCCCGAAATGAGCAGTTCTTC	CSARDPVSRNEQFF
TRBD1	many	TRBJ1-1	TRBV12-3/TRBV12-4	TGTGCCAGCAGTGTACTTGACAGGGATTTGACTTTCTTT	CASSVLDRDLTFF
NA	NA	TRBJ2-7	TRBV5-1	TGCGCCAGCAGCTTGGGTCCAGGGGGGAACGAGCAGTACTTC	CASSLGPGGNEQYF
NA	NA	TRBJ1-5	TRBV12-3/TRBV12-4	TGTGCCAGCAGCACCCTCTACGGGAGCAATCAGCCCCAGCATTTT	CASSTLYGSNQPQHF
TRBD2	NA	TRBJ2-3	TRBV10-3	TGTGCCAGCCGTGGGGGGGTGGACACAGATACGCAGTATTTT	CASRGGVDTDTQYF
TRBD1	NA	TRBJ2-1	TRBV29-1	TGCAGCGCCAAGACAGGGGGCTTATACAATGAGCAGTTCTTC	CSAKTGGLYNEQFF
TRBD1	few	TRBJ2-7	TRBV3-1	TGTGCCAGCAGCCAAAAGGGGGGACAGGGGGTCTACGAGCAGTACTTC	CASSQKGGQGVYEQYF
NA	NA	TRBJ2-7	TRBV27	TGTGCCAGTACCCCCAGGGGGGGTGAGCAGTACTTC	CASTPRGGEQYF
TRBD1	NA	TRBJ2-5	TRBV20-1	TGCAGTGCTCTCGGACAGGGAAAAAAGGAGACCCAGTACTTC	CSALGQGKKETQYF
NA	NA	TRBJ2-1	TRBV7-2	TGTGCCAGCAGCCTCAACGGGGAGTATGAGCAGTTCTTC	CASSLNGEYEQFF
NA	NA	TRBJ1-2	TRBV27	TGTGCCAGCAGTTTATTCAGTGCGGGGCAGGGCTCCTATGGCTACACCTTC	CASSLFSAGQGSYGYTF
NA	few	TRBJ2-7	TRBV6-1	TGTGCCAGCAGTGATCCCGTGGGCGAGCAGTACTTC	CASSDPVGEQYF
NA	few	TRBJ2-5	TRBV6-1	TGTGCCAGCAGTAAAATGGATGGGGGGGCGAAACATGAGACCCAGTACTTC	CASSKMDGGAKHETQYF
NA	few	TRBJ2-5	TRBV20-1	TGCAGTGCGATTGGGTGGGGTCAAGAGACCCAGTACTTC	CSAIGWGQETQYF
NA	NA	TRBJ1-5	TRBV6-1	TGTGCCAGCAGTGATTGGAGCAATCAGCCCCAGCATTTT	CASSDWSNQPQHF
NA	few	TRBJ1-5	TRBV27	TGTGCCAGCAGTTTATCGTACAATCAGCCCCAGCATTTT	CASSLSYNQPQHF
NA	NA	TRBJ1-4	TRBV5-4	TGTGCCAGCAGCTTGAAACAGGCTAATGAAAAACTGTTTTTT	CASSLKQANEKLFF
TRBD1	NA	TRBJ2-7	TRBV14	TGTGCCAGCAGCCAAAGTCTCGGGACAGGAGGGAACTACGAGCAGTACTTC	CASSQSLGTGGNYEQYF
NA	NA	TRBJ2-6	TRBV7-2	TGTGCCAGCAGCTTAGTAAGGGGTTCTGGGACCAACGTCCTGACTTTC	CASSLVRGSGTNVLTF
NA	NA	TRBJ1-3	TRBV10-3	TGTGCCATCAGTGATACGGGAGGCTCTGGAAACACCATATATTTT	CAISDTGGSGNTIYF
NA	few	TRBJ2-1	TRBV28	TGTGCCAGCATTACCCGAGGGGAAGGGAACAATGAGCAGTTCTTC	CASITRGEGNNEQFF
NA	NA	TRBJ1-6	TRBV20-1	TGCAGTGCCCTCCGCGGGAGCTCCTATAATTCACCCCTCCACTTT	CSALRGSSYNSPLHF
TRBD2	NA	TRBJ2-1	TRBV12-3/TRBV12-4	TGTGCCAGCAGCTACGGGGCTAGCGGCTACAATGAGCAGTTCTTC	CASSYGASGYNEQFF
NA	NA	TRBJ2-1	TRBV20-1	TGCAGTGCTATAGGGACCAGGGGCAAAGATGAGCAGTTCTTC	CSAIGTRGKDEQFF
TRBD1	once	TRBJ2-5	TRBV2	TGTGCCAGCAGTCGGGACAGCGAAGAGACCCAGTACTTC	CASSRDSEETQYF